This T cell receptor (beta chain) was recovered during a study of T cell repertoires in cytomegalovirus infection. Study at large: Matching HLA type, along with CMV infection, was indicated by public TCR beta signatures.

TCRdb re-called the reads with MiXCR, one entry per CDR3 protein. The sample lists 51,000 or so distinct CDR3 sequences; around 19% were seen once. The V segment lost 3 bases and the J segment 5 bases; nucleotides outside the gene matches: 7. CDR3 length: 15 amino acids. Germline-derived CDR1 and CDR2 are SGHTA and FQGNSA. Details on this clonotype: Its antigen remains unidentified.

General study points: Across the ex vivo response, the dominant clonotypes were HLA-C-restricted CMV-specific TCR beta clonotypes.

This sequence joins TRBV7-2 and TRBJ2-7; TRBD1 aligns across 10 bases. The TCR sequence derives from a human donor in good health (CMV status not recorded). Some clones in this sample may be carry-over from other donors' samples. This sample comprised CD8+ T cells from cultured PBMCs, obtained from culture after CMV antigen stimulation. In nucleotides, the CDR3 is TGTGCCAGCAGCTTCAGGGACAGGGGCGAAAACGAGCAGTACTTC. Translating gives CASSFRDRGENEQYF.